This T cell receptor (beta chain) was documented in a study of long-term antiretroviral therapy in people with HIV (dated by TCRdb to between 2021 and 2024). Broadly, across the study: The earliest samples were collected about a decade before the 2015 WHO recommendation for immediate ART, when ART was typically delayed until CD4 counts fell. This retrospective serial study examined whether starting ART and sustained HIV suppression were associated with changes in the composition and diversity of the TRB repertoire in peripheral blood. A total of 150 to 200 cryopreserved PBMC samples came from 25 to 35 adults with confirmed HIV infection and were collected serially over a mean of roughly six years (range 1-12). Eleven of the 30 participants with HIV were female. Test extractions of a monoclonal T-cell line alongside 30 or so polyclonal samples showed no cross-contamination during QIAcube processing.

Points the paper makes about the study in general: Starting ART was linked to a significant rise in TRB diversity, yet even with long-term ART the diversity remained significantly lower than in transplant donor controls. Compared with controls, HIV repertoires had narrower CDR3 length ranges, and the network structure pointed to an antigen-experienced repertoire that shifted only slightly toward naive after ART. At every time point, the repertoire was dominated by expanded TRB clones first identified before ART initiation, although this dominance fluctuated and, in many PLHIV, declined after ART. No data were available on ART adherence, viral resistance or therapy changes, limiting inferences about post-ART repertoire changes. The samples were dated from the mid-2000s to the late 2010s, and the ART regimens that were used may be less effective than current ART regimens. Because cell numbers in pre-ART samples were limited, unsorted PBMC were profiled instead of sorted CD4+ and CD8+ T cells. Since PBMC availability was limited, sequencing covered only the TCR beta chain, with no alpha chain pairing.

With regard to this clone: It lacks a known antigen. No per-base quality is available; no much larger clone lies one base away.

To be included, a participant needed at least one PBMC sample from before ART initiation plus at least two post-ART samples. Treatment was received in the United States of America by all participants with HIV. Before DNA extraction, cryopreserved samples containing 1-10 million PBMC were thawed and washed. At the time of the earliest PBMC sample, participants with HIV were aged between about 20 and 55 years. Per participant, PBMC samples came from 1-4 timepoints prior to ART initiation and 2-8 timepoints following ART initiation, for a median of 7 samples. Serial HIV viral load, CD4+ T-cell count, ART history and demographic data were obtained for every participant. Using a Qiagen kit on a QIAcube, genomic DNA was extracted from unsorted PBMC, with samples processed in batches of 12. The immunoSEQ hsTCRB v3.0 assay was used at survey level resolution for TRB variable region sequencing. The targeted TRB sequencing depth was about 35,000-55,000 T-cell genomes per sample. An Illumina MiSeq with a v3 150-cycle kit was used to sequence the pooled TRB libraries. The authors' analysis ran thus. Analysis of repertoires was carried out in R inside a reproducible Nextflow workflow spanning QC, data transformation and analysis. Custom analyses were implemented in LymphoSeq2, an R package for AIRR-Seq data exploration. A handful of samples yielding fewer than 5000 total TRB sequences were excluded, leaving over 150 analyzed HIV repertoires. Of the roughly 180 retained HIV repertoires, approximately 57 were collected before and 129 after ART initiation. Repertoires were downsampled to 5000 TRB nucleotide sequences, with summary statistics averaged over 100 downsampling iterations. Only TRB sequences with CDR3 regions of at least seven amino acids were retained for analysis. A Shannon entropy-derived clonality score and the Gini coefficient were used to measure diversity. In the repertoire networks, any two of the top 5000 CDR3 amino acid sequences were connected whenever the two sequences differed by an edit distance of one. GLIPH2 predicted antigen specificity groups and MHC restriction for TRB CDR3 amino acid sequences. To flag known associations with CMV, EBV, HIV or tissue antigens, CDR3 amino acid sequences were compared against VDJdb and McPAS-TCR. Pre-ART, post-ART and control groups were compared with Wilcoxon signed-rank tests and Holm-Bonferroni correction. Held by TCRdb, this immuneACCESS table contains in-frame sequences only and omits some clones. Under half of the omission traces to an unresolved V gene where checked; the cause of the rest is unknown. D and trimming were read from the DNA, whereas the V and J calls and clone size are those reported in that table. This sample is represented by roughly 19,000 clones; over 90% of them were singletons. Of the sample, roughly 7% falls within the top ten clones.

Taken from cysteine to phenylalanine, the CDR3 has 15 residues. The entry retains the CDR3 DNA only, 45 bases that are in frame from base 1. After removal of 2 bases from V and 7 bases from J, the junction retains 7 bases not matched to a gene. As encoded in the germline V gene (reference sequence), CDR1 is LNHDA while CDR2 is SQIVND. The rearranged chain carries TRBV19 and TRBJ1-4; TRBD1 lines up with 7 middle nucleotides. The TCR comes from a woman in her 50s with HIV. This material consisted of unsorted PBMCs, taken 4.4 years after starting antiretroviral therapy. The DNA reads TGTGCCAGTAGTATATCGACAGGGAGTGGTGAAAAACTGTTTTTT. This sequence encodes CASSISTGSGEKLFF. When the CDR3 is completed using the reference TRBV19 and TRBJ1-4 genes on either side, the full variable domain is DGGITQSPKYLFRKEGQNVTLSCEQNLNHDAMYWYRQDPGQGLRLIYYSQIVNDFQKGDIAEGYSVSREKKESFPLTVTSAQKNPTAFYLCASSISTGSGEKLFFGSGTQLSVL.